Each of the 11 T cell receptor beta chains below was sequenced from the same sample in a study of blood T cell repertoires in COVID-19. TCRdb's table, derived via immunoSEQ multiplex PCR, lists solely in-frame clones and lacks some. The table shows roughly 260,000 clones, with around 90% occurring only once. The source material was PBMCs or T cells enriched from blood (not recorded which). Every receptor here comes from a human donor in a cohort exposed to, infected with or recovered from COVID-19 (not recorded which). The donor label of this sample is uncertain.

This clone was detected only once. The V gene is TRBV19, the J gene TRBJ1-5, with D possibly being TRBD1 (5 bases). The germline gives CDR1 LNHDA, CDR2 SQIVND (reference sequence). The V and J ends lost 5 bases and 3 bases respectively, with 11 bases between them. The CDR3 length is 14 residues. This CDR3 reads CASSEKGFNQPQHF. CDR3 nucleotide sequence: TGTGCCAGTAGTGAGAAGGGGTTCAATCAGCCCCAGCATTTT.

V usage is TRBV3-1 (or the pseudogene TRBV3-2) and J usage is TRBJ2-1, with TRBD2 as a possible D gene (6 bases). The CDR3 is 16 residues long. Trimming took 4 bases from V and 7 from J, leaving 20 bases between them. Germline CDR1 is LGHDT and CDR2 is YNNKEL (reference sequence). The CDR3 DNA follows: TGTGCCAGCAGCCGGCGACAAGGGAGGAAGAGGAATGAGCAGTTCTTC. This translates into CASSRRQGRKRNEQFF.

The rearrangement uses TRBV21-1 and TRBJ2-2; the table names TRBD2, a call not compared with the DNA. TRBV21-1 is a listed pseudogene. This CDR3 region has 13 residues. The CDR3 DNA is TGTGCCAGCAGCAAAGCAACGGGGGGCGAGCTGTTTTTT. As protein: CASSKATGGELFF.

The gene calls are TRBV7-2 and TRBJ1-2; no firm D call. The CDR3 is 14 residues long. The germline gives CDR1 SGHTA, CDR2 FQGNSA. V was shortened by 5 bases and J by 0 bases, with 10 bases between the two germline ends. The chain's CDR3 is CASSATLANYGYTF. The CDR3 bases are TGTGCCAGCAGCGCCACCTTAGCTAACTATGGCTACACCTTC.

This chain connects TRBV28 to TRBJ1-5, with a tentative D call TRBD1 (5 bases). Germline V gene data show CDR1 as MDHEN and CDR2 as SYDVKM. V lost 6 bases and J lost 0, with 9 bases in between. The CDR3 loop spans 14 amino acids. CDR3 protein: CASSRGFSNQPQHF. The CDR3 DNA sequence: TGTGCCAGCAGCCGGGGGTTTAGCAATCAGCCCCAGCATTTT.

The CDR3 bases are TGTGCCAGCCTCCTAGGCACTGAAGCTTTCTTT. The encoded protein is CASLLGTEAFF. The chain couples TRBV13 to TRBJ1-1; D call uncertain. Trimming left V 8 bases short and J 4 bases short, with 8 bases between. The CDR3 runs 11 residues. Germline V gene sequence: CDR1 PRHDT, CDR2 FYEKMQ (reference sequence).

This chain links TRBV19 with TRBJ2-2; maybe TRBD2 (7 bases). V lost 8 bases and J lost 7, with 14 bases in between. Germline V CDR1 and CDR2: LNHDA, SQIVND (reference sequence). The CDR3 covers 13 residues. Written as DNA, the CDR3 is TGTGCCAGTGGGGAGGGGGACGGCGGGGAGCTGTTTTTT. This gives the protein CASGEGDGGELFF.

The J gene is TRBJ2-3, the V gene TRBV19; D is undetermined. The CDR3 is 12 residues long. Germline V lookup: CDR1 LNHDA, CDR2 SQIVND (reference sequence). V was shortened by 1 base and J by 7 bases, with 6 bases between the two germline ends. Here the CDR3 reads CASSIGGNTQYF. The CDR3 DNA is TGTGCCAGTAGTATAGGCGGCAATACGCAGTATTTT.

A single count supports this clone. The chain uses TRBV30 and TRBJ2-7; perhaps TRBD2 as D (5 bases). CDR1 and CDR2 (germline): GTSNPN, SVGIG (reference sequence). The CDR3 spans 13 residues. Trimming took 2 bases from V and 0 from J, leaving 8 bases between them. Written as DNA, the CDR3 is TGTGCCTGGAGTCGGGGATCCTCCTACGAGCAGTACTTC. It encodes CAWSRGSSYEQYF.

The chain carries TRBV2 and TRBJ1-5, with D perhaps TRBD1 (6 bases). Trimming left V 6 bases short and J 5 bases short, with 14 bases between. The CDR3 consists of 14 residues. Germline V gene data show CDR1 as SNHLY and CDR2 as FYNNEI. The CDR3 nucleotides read TGTGCCAGCAGCGCCCCGGGGGGCCATCAGCCCCAGCATTTT. Its translation is CASSAPGGHQPQHF.

The chain recombines TRBV5-4 with TRBJ2-7; D perhaps matches TRBD2 (5 bases). Trimming took 5 bases from V and 6 from J, leaving 15 bases between them. The germline V gene encodes CDR1 SGHNT and CDR2 YYREEE (reference sequence). This CDR3 comprises 13 residues. DNA for the CDR3: TGTGCCAGCAGTCTCTCAGGCCGGGGCGAGCAGTACTTC. The encoded protein is CASSLSGRGEQYF. Full variable domain (rest looked up from reference TRBV5-4 and TRBJ2-7): ETGVTQSPTHLIKTRGQQVTLRCSSQSGHNTVSWYQQALGQGPQFIFQYYREEENGRGNFPPRFSGLQFPNYSSELNVNALELDDSALYLCASSLSGRGEQYFGPGTRLTVT.